Following are 30 T cell receptor beta chains from one sample sequenced in a study of cytotoxic CD8 clonotypes in ibrutinib-treated CLL. TCRdb's table, derived via immunoSEQ multiplex PCR, lists solely in-frame clones and lacks some. The top ten hold approximately 5.1% of the sample, which has about 150,000 clones, 60% to 85% seen once. The specimen comprised PBMCs, sampled after 24 months of ibrutinib treatment. The receptors were sampled from a human donor with chronic lymphocytic leukemia.

The CDR3 loop is CAWSVLRGATEAFF. In DNA, the CDR3 is TGTGCCTGGAGTGTACTGCGGGGGGCCACTGAAGCTTTCTTT. The gene calls are TRBV30 and TRBJ1-1, with a weak D call TRBD1 (6 bases). Germline-derived CDR1 and CDR2 are GTSNPN and SVGIG (reference sequence). With 0 bases removed from V and 4 bases from J, the gap between germline ends came to 12 bases. CDR3 length equals 14 residues.

This sequence joins TRBV10-3 and TRBJ2-3; D perhaps matches TRBD2 (5 bases). The length of the CDR3 is 15 residues. The germline gives CDR1 ENHRY, CDR2 SYGVKD. V lost 0 bases and J lost 4, with 11 bases in between. This CDR3 is CAISESTMRADTQYF. The CDR3 bases are TGTGCCATCAGTGAGTCGACTATGCGGGCAGATACGCAGTATTTT.

The genes are TRBV6-5 and TRBJ2-1; D is possibly TRBD2 (6 bases). Germline loops: CDR1 MNHEY, CDR2 SVGAGI. V lost 5 bases and J lost 3, with 14 bases in between. The CDR3 extends over 15 amino acids. The CDR3 reads CASSAGTGGYNEQFF. The CDR3 coding sequence is TGTGCCAGCAGTGCCGGGACTGGGGGCTACAATGAGCAGTTCTTC.

The table lists this clone with a few counts. Other DNA sequences from this sample encode an identical CDR3 as well. The V call is TRBV2, the J call TRBJ1-1; D is undetermined. Germline V gives CDR1 SNHLY, CDR2 FYNNEI. CDR3 length equals 13 residues. The ends were cut back, 3 bases at V and 1 base at J, with 6 bases in the middle. CDR3 loop: CASSEAENTEAFF. The CDR3 nucleotides read TGTGCCAGCAGTGAGGCCGAGAACACTGAAGCTTTCTTT.

This clone was seen once. The V call is TRBV2, the J call TRBJ2-1, with D possibly being TRBD1 or TRBD2 (5 bases each). V dropped 4 bases and J dropped 9 bases, with 19 bases sitting between them. From germline, CDR1 is SNHLY and CDR2 FYNNEI. The CDR3 contains 15 residues. In DNA form, the CDR3 reads TGTGCCAGCAGTGGGGAGCAGGCGAATGGGGGTGAGCAGTTCTTC. This encodes CASSGEQANGGEQFF. The full variable domain, its missing parts supplied by reference TRBV2 and TRBJ2-1, is EPEVTQTPSHQVTQMGQEVILRCVPISNHLYFYWYRQILGQKVEFLVSFYNNEISEKSEIFDDQFSVERPDGSNFTLKIRSTKLEDSAMYFCASSGEQANGGEQFFGPGTRLTVL.

The chain employs TRBV29-1 and TRBJ1-2; 7 nucleotides agree with TRBD1. In germline, CDR1 is SQVTM, CDR2 ANQGSEA. V dropped 7 bases and J dropped 4; count of bases not matched to a gene: 3. The CDR3 is 11 residues long. CDR3 nucleotide sequence: TGCAGCGGAGGGGGCGGCTATGGCTACACCTTC. Translating gives CSGGGGYGYTF. Complete variable domain (other parts from reference TRBV29-1 and TRBJ1-2): SAVISQKPSRDICQRGTSLTIQCQVDSQVTMMFWYRQQPGQSLTLIATANQGSEATYESGFVIDKFPISRPNLTFSTLTVSNMSPEDSSIYLCSGGGGYGYTFGSGTRLTVV.

The rearrangement links TRBV28 to TRBJ2-4, with a possible D match to TRBD1 (6 bases). The CDR3 covers 14 residues. V shed 4 bases and J shed 6 bases, with 13 bases lying between them. Germline CDR1 and CDR2: MDHEN and SYDVKM. The CDR3 protein is CASSWDTRGNIQYF. CDR3 nucleotide sequence: TGTGCCAGCAGTTGGGACACCCGGGGAAACATTCAGTACTTC.

This sequence joins TRBV4-3 and TRBJ2-1; 15 bases match TRBD2. Trimming removed 3 bases from V and 4 bases from J; junction bases left unmatched: 1. Germline CDR1 is LGHNA and CDR2 is YSLEER. The CDR3 sequence is 16 residues long. CDR3 DNA: TGCGCCAGCAGCCAGGGGACTAGCGGGGGGTACAATGAGCAGTTCTTC. Its translation: CASSQGTSGGYNEQFF.

The gene calls are TRBV7-9 and TRBJ2-5; 16 bases agree with TRBD2. The V segment lost 4 bases and the J segment 3 bases; nucleotides outside the gene matches: 8. Germline V lookup: CDR1 SEHNR, CDR2 FQNEAQ (reference sequence). The CDR3 covers 18 residues. In DNA, the CDR3 is TGTGCCAGCAGCTACGGGACTAGCGGGGGGGCCTGGGAAGAGACCCAGTACTTC. Encoded protein: CASSYGTSGGAWEETQYF.

CDR3 in amino acids: CATRRDSYNEQFF. In DNA, the CDR3 is TGTGCCACCCGGAGGGACTCCTACAATGAGCAGTTCTTC. V gene TRBV6-4 combines with J gene TRBJ2-1, with a possible D match to TRBD2 (6 bases). This CDR3 region has 13 residues. V lost 10 bases and J 0 bases, leaving 10 bases between the germline ends. CDR1 and CDR2 (germline): MRHNA, SNTAGT.

The chain employs TRBV21-1 and TRBJ2-7; whether TRBD2, the table's D call, matches the DNA was not checked. TRBV21-1 is shown as a pseudogene. The CDR3 runs to 19 residues. CDR3 amino acids: CASSPLAGGRLGSPYEQYF. Written as DNA, the CDR3 is TGTGCCAGCAGCCCCCTAGCGGGGGGGCGACTAGGTTCCCCATACGAGCAGTACTTC.

This chain uses TRBV18 with TRBJ2-7, with 10 bases aligning to TRBD1. The CDR3 is 14 amino acids. Unmatched junction bases numbered 5, after V lost 6 bases and J lost 3 bases. Germline V gene data show CDR1 as KGHSH and CDR2 as LQKENI. This CDR3 is CASSPRTGGYEQYF. Here the CDR3 DNA reads TGTGCCAGCTCCCCAAGGACAGGGGGCTACGAGCAGTACTTC. The full variable domain, its missing parts supplied by reference TRBV18 and TRBJ2-7, is NAGVMQNPRHLVRRRGQEARLRCSPMKGHSHVYWYRQLPEEGLKFMVYLQKENIIDESGMPKERFSAEFPKEGPSILRIQQVVRGDSAAYFCASSPRTGGYEQYFGPGTRLTVT.

The chain uses TRBV28 and TRBJ2-7; 9 bases match TRBD1. Per germline, CDR1 MDHEN and CDR2 SYDVKM. The length of the CDR3 is 12 residues. The V segment lost 9 bases and the J segment 5 bases; nucleotides outside the gene matches: 5. The CDR3: CASDRGTHEQYF. The CDR3 DNA reads TGTGCCAGTGACAGGGGGACCCACGAGCAGTACTTC.

This chain joins TRBV7-3 and TRBJ1-1; D is possibly TRBD1 (5 bases). V lost 2 bases, J lost 6 bases, and 13 bases lay in between. CDR1 is SGHTA and CDR2 is FQGTGA in the germline V gene. The CDR3 sequence is 14 residues long. This chain's CDR3 is CASSLGGTLSEAFF. CDR3 nucleotide sequence: TGTGCCAGCAGCTTAGGCGGGACCCTCTCTGAAGCTTTCTTT.

V is TRBV2 and J is TRBJ1-1; a weak D match, TRBD1 (5 bases). The CDR3 runs to 12 residues. The germline V gene encodes CDR1 SNHLY and CDR2 FYNNEI. Trimming left V 3 bases short and J 8 bases short, with 10 bases between. The CDR3 protein is CASSELGGEAFF. The CDR3 bases are TGTGCCAGCAGTGAGTTGGGGGGGGAAGCTTTCTTT.

V gene TRBV27 combines with J gene TRBJ2-1, with 7 bases fitting TRBD2. The V and J ends lost 3 bases and 3 bases, in that order; junction bases with no gene match: 11. Germline V gene data show CDR1 as MNHEY and CDR2 as SMNVEV (reference sequence). This CDR3 contains 17 residues. The CDR3 DNA sequence: TGTGCCAGCAGTTTGAGGCAATGGGGGAGGGACTACAATGAGCAGTTCTTC. Translated, it gives CASSLRQWGRDYNEQFF.

The chain joins TRBV5-1 to TRBJ1-1; tentatively, D is TRBD1 (6 bases). This CDR3 has 17 amino acids. V gave up 4 bases and J gave up 3 bases, with 22 bases separating them. Germline V gives CDR1 SGHRS, CDR2 YFSETQ. This CDR3 reads CASSLVGLRGRDTEAFF. For the CDR3, the DNA is TGCGCCAGCAGCCTGGTTGGCCTCAGGGGCCGGGACACTGAAGCTTTCTTT.

This clone was picked up one time. Germline is not matched at one junction end, which may reflect a read error. The chain carries TRBV7-7 and TRBJ2-5; tentatively, D is TRBD2 (6 bases). CDR3 length equals 15 residues. Germline CDR1 and CDR2: SSHAT and FNYEAQ (reference sequence). DNA for the CDR3: TGTGCTAGCAGCGGGCGGGGAGCCTCACAAGAGACCCAGTACTTC. Translating it yields CASSGRGASQETQYF.

At least ten counts were recorded for this clone. This chain uses TRBV5-6 with TRBJ2-4, with D unclear. Germline V gene lookup returns CDR1 SGHDT and CDR2 YYEEEE. Trimming shortened V by 10 bases and J by 3 bases, and 11 bases separated the two germline ends. This CDR3 is 12 amino acids long. CDR3: CAPPAGKNIQYF. For the CDR3, the DNA is TGTGCCCCTCCGGCAGGCAAAAACATTCAGTACTTC.

This clone was detected only once. The chain recombines TRBV11-3 with TRBJ2-2; D not certain. Germline CDR1 reads SGHNT; CDR2 reads YENEEA. The germline V and J ends were trimmed by 3 bases and 8 bases, with 7 bases remaining between them. The CDR3 consists of 12 residues. The CDR3 DNA reads as TGTGCCAGCAGCTTCGACGAGGGGGAGCTGTTTTTT. Amino acids: CASSFDEGELFF.

V gene TRBV18 combines with J gene TRBJ2-3; 11 nucleotides agree with TRBD2. V trimming: 10 bases; J trimming: 1 base; junction bases outside the gene matches: 7. This CDR3 contains 15 residues. Germline V gene data show CDR1 as KGHSH and CDR2 as LQKENI. The CDR3, as DNA: TGTGCCAACGGGACTAGCGGCCTGGGCACAGATACGCAGTATTTT. It yields the protein CANGTSGLGTDTQYF.

The chain combines TRBV28 with TRBJ2-1; D is uncertain. Trimming shortened V by 6 bases and J by 8 bases, and 17 bases separated the two germline ends. Germline V CDR1 and CDR2: MDHEN, SYDVKM. This CDR3 region has 14 residues. The CDR3 spells CASRATQKGDEQFF. Written as DNA, the CDR3 is TGTGCCAGCAGGGCGACCCAGAAGGGCGATGAGCAGTTCTTC. The variable domain in full, completed from reference TRBV28 and TRBJ2-1, reads DVKVTQSSRYLVKRTGEKVFLECVQDMDHENMFWYRQDPGLGLRLIYFSYDVKMKEKGDIPEGYSVSREKKERFSLILESASTNQTSMYLCASRATQKGDEQFFGPGTRLTVL.

This sequence joins TRBV19 and TRBJ2-7; 10 bases agree with TRBD1. This CDR3 spans 14 amino acids. V was clipped by 9 bases and J by 2 bases; unmatched bases: 7. Germline assignment: CDR1 LNHDA and CDR2 SQIVND (reference sequence). The CDR3 DNA reads as TGTGCCAGCCGGGACAGGGGACCGACCTACGAGCAGTACTTC. Its protein is CASRDRGPTYEQYF.

The chain carries TRBV18 and TRBJ2-7; TRBD1 or TRBD2 may be the D gene (5 bases each). Trimming removed 4 bases from V and 6 bases from J, with 16 bases in between. This CDR3 contains 14 residues. Germline CDR1 and CDR2: KGHSH and LQKENI. The CDR3 DNA reads TGTGCCAGCTCACAGGGACGGCTCCCGGGCGAGCAGTACTTC. Its protein is CASSQGRLPGEQYF.

CDR3 sequence reads: CASSHHKGLAEVGQETQYF. The CDR3 region has the DNA TGCGCCAGCAGCCACCACAAGGGACTAGCGGAGGTGGGGCAAGAGACCCAGTACTTC. The chain links TRBV4-1 to TRBJ2-5; TRBD2 matches 11 bases. The V and J ends lost 3 bases and 2 bases, in that order; junction bases with no gene match: 14. Germline CDR1 MGHRA, CDR2 YSYEKL. The CDR3 spans 19 residues.

The rearrangement joins TRBV7-9 to TRBJ1-1; unclear D gene. The CDR3 is 14 amino acids. Trimming stripped 4 bases from V and 4 bases from J, with 13 bases between. CDR1 and CDR2 (germline): SEHNR, FQNEAQ (reference sequence). CDR3 sequence (DNA): TGTGCCAGCAGCTCCCAGGCGGGCGGCACTGAAGCTTTCTTT. Translating gives CASSSQAGGTEAFF.

This clone appeared once. The J gene is TRBJ2-5, the V gene TRBV7-3, with D perhaps TRBD1 or TRBD2 (5 bases each). The germline V gene encodes CDR1 SGHTA and CDR2 FQGTGA. This CDR3 has 15 residues. V was cut by 3 bases and J by 5 bases, with 16 bases left in between. The CDR3 reads CASSFDQGDGETQYF. The CDR3 coding sequence is TGTGCCAGCAGCTTCGATCAGGGAGACGGGGAGACCCAGTACTTC.

This chain joins TRBV4-2 and TRBJ2-2, with no clear D. V was pared by 1 base and J by 3 bases, with 6 bases between. CDR1 is LGHNA and CDR2 is YNFKEQ in the germline V gene. The CDR3 covers 14 residues. The CDR3 here is CASSQATDTGELFF. CDR3 DNA sequence: TGTGCCAGCAGCCAAGCCACCGACACCGGGGAGCTGTTTTTT.

The chain couples TRBV7-2 to TRBJ2-5; TRBD1 agrees at 8 bases. The CDR3 loop spans 14 amino acids. J gave up 2 bases and V 5 bases, and 4 bases lay outside the gene matches. The germline CDR1 and CDR2 sequences are SGHTA and FQGNSA. The CDR3 nucleotides read TGTGCCAGCAGCCACGGACAGGGACAAGAGACCCAGTACTTC. This encodes CASSHGQGQETQYF.

The chain has TRBV6-5 and TRBJ2-5; no definite D call. Germline loops: CDR1 MNHEY, CDR2 SVGAGI. Trimming removed 2 bases at V and 1 base at J, with 11 bases between. The CDR3 consists of 15 residues. The CDR3 here is CASSYGYGRQETQYF. The CDR3 coding sequence is TGTGCCAGCAGTTACGGCTATGGACGCCAAGAGACCCAGTACTTC.